A selection of T cell receptor beta chains follows, all from one sample in a study of blood T cell repertoires in COVID-19. Profiling relied on immunoSEQ multiplex PCR, and the TCRdb table lists in-frame clones only, not all of them. The sample includes roughly 250,000 clones, 65% to 85% of them seen just once. The sequencing sample was made of peripheral blood. The receptors derive from a person aged 70 to 85 with COVID-19, enrolled during active disease. Both conserved end residues are part of each CDR3. A D gene is named only where the DNA matches it firmly. Only some rows state a clone size, as once, few, many or a class for expanded clones.

abundance: NA; d_gene: TRBD1; j_gene: TRBJ2-5; v_gene: TRBV6-5; CDR3nt: TGTGCCAGCAGTTCGACAGGGGGCTCGGAGACCCAGTACTTC; CDR3aa: CASSSTGGSETQYF
abundance: few; d_gene: NA; j_gene: TRBJ2-2; v_gene: TRBV6-2/TRBV6-3; CDR3nt: TGTGCCAGCAGCCCCATCGGGGGGCAGGGCACCGGGGAGCTGTTTTTT; CDR3aa: CASSPIGGQGTGELFF
abundance: NA; d_gene: NA; j_gene: TRBJ2-4; v_gene: TRBV27; CDR3nt: TGTGCCAGCAGTTTATCGCCGGGTGGGTACTCCAAAAACATTCAGTACTTC; CDR3aa: CASSLSPGGYSKNIQYF
abundance: NA; d_gene: NA; j_gene: TRBJ2-2; v_gene: TRBV15; CDR3nt: TGTGCCACCAGCTACCCAGAATCGAACACCGGGGAGCTGTTTTTT; CDR3aa: CATSYPESNTGELFF
abundance: NA; d_gene: NA; j_gene: TRBJ2-1; v_gene: TRBV28; CDR3nt: TGTGCCAGCACCATTCAGGGGGGTGGGTTTAATGAGCAGTTCTTC; CDR3aa: CASTIQGGGFNEQFF
abundance: NA; d_gene: TRBD1; j_gene: TRBJ1-2; v_gene: TRBV27; CDR3nt: TGTGCCAGCAGTTTACAGGGGGGCCTCTATGGCTACACCTTC; CDR3aa: CASSLQGGLYGYTF
abundance: NA; d_gene: NA; j_gene: TRBJ1-2; v_gene: TRBV7-8; CDR3nt: TGTGCCAGCAGTCGAATACAGGGCCCCAATGGCTACACCTTC; CDR3aa: CASSRIQGPNGYTF
abundance: NA; d_gene: NA; j_gene: TRBJ1-1; v_gene: TRBV7-2; CDR3nt: TGTGCCAGCAGCTTGCTATTGGACAGGAACACTGAAGCTTTCTTT; CDR3aa: CASSLLLDRNTEAFF
abundance: NA; d_gene: TRBD1; j_gene: TRBJ1-6; v_gene: TRBV6-6; CDR3nt: TGTGCCAGCAGTTCTGACAGGGATAATTCACCCCTCCACTTT; CDR3aa: CASSSDRDNSPLHF
abundance: NA; d_gene: TRBD1; j_gene: TRBJ1-5; v_gene: TRBV28; CDR3nt: TGTGCCAGCAGTTTGATAACCGGGACAGGGTATCAGCCCCAGCATTTT; CDR3aa: CASSLITGTGYQPQHF
abundance: NA; d_gene: TRBD2; j_gene: TRBJ2-3; v_gene: TRBV7-9; CDR3nt: TGTGCCAGCAGCTCCCTAAAAGCGGGAACAGACACAGATACGCAGTATTTT; CDR3aa: CASSSLKAGTDTDTQYF
abundance: NA; d_gene: NA; j_gene: TRBJ1-5; v_gene: TRBV5-8; CDR3nt: TGTGCCAGCAGCCCTTACAATCAGCCCCAGCATTTT; CDR3aa: CASSPYNQPQHF
abundance: NA; d_gene: NA; j_gene: TRBJ1-2; v_gene: TRBV28; CDR3nt: TGTGCCAGCAGTCCGGGACCGGGACAAGCTAACTATGGCTACACCTTC; CDR3aa: CASSPGPGQANYGYTF
abundance: NA; d_gene: TRBD1; j_gene: TRBJ2-4; v_gene: TRBV6-2/TRBV6-3; CDR3nt: TGTGCCAGCAGTTATGGGACAGGATTTAACATTCAGTACTTC; CDR3aa: CASSYGTGFNIQYF
abundance: NA; d_gene: TRBD1; j_gene: TRBJ1-4; v_gene: TRBV4-1; CDR3nt: TGCGCCAGCAGAATACAGGGGCCGACTAATGAAAAACTGTTTTTT; CDR3aa: CASRIQGPTNEKLFF
abundance: once; d_gene: NA; j_gene: TRBJ2-3; v_gene: TRBV1; CDR3nt: TGCACCAGCCGGTGGACTAGCGGGAGGACAGATACGCAGTATTTT; CDR3aa: CTSRWTSGRTDTQYF
abundance: NA; d_gene: TRBD1; j_gene: TRBJ2-1; v_gene: TRBV10-2; CDR3nt: TGCGCCAGCAGTGCGTCAGGGGGATACTACAATGAGCAGTTCTTC; CDR3aa: CASSASGGYYNEQFF
abundance: NA; d_gene: NA; j_gene: TRBJ1-2; v_gene: TRBV5-4; CDR3nt: TGTGCCAGCAGCACCCGGACAGCCGCTAACTATGGCTACACCTTC; CDR3aa: CASSTRTAANYGYTF
abundance: NA; d_gene: NA; j_gene: TRBJ1-6; v_gene: TRBV13; CDR3nt: TGTGCCAGCAGCCCAACAGGGAATTCACCCCTCCACTTT; CDR3aa: CASSPTGNSPLHF
abundance: NA; d_gene: TRBD1; j_gene: TRBJ2-7; v_gene: TRBV7-2; CDR3nt: TGTGCCAGCAGCGAGGGACAGGGCAATCCCTACGAGCAGTACTTC; CDR3aa: CASSEGQGNPYEQYF
abundance: NA; d_gene: NA; j_gene: TRBJ2-5; v_gene: TRBV5-6; CDR3nt: TGTGCCAGCAGCGTCCCTTATGAGACCCAGTACTTC; CDR3aa: CASSVPYETQYF
abundance: NA; d_gene: NA; j_gene: TRBJ1-5; v_gene: TRBV28; CDR3nt: TGTGCCAGCAGTTTTTGGGAGGGCGGGGGCAATCAGCCCCAGCATTTT; CDR3aa: CASSFWEGGGNQPQHF
abundance: NA; d_gene: TRBD1; j_gene: TRBJ1-2; v_gene: TRBV28; CDR3nt: TGTGCCAGCAGTTTTATAGGACAGGGCTCTAACTATGGCTACACCTTC; CDR3aa: CASSFIGQGSNYGYTF
abundance: NA; d_gene: NA; j_gene: TRBJ2-7; v_gene: TRBV5-1; CDR3nt: TGCGCCAGCAGCGCAGGCGACAGTGCCTACGAGCAGTACTTC; CDR3aa: CASSAGDSAYEQYF
abundance: NA; d_gene: NA; j_gene: TRBJ1-2; v_gene: TRBV9; CDR3nt: TGTGCCAGCAGCCCCCGCCTCGACAGTGGCTACACCTTC; CDR3aa: CASSPRLDSGYTF
abundance: NA; d_gene: NA; j_gene: TRBJ1-2; v_gene: TRBV6-5; CDR3nt: TGTGCCAGCAGGTTCGGGGTTGGCTACACCTTC; CDR3aa: CASRFGVGYTF
abundance: NA; d_gene: TRBD2; j_gene: TRBJ2-5; v_gene: TRBV13; CDR3nt: TGTGCCAGCAGCCAACGAGGGACTAGCGCTCTCCAAGAGACCCAGTACTTC; CDR3aa: CASSQRGTSALQETQYF
abundance: NA; d_gene: NA; j_gene: TRBJ2-1; v_gene: TRBV9; CDR3nt: TGTGCCAGCAGCGTAGCCACTGGAGATGAGCAGTTCTTC; CDR3aa: CASSVATGDEQFF
abundance: NA; d_gene: NA; j_gene: TRBJ2-7; v_gene: TRBV28; CDR3nt: TGTGCCAGCAGTTTGGACAGTACCTACGAGCAGTACTTC; CDR3aa: CASSLDSTYEQYF
abundance: NA; d_gene: TRBD1; j_gene: TRBJ1-6; v_gene: TRBV10-1; CDR3nt: TGCGCCAGCAGTTCGACAGGGCGTTCACCCCTCCACTTT; CDR3aa: CASSSTGRSPLHF
abundance: once; d_gene: TRBD1; j_gene: TRBJ1-2; v_gene: TRBV10-3; CDR3nt: TGTGCCATCAGCGGAGGGGGCGGAGTAGACTATGGCTACACCTTC; CDR3aa: CAISGGGGVDYGYTF
abundance: NA; d_gene: NA; j_gene: TRBJ1-2; v_gene: TRBV5-6; CDR3nt: TGTGCCAGCAGCTTGGCCGGAGGCGGGGGCTACACCTTC; CDR3aa: CASSLAGGGGYTF
abundance: NA; d_gene: NA; j_gene: TRBJ2-4; v_gene: TRBV10-2; CDR3nt: TGCGCCAGCAGTGAGTCAGAGCAAAACATTCAGTACTTC; CDR3aa: CASSESEQNIQYF
abundance: NA; d_gene: NA; j_gene: TRBJ1-5; v_gene: TRBV7-3; CDR3nt: TGTGCCAGCAGCTCCCACCTAAGTCAGACAGAAGCTAGCAATCAGCCCCAGCATTTT; CDR3aa: CASSSHLSQTEASNQPQHF
abundance: NA; d_gene: TRBD1; j_gene: TRBJ1-2; v_gene: TRBV29-1; CDR3nt: TGCAGCGTGATGGACAGGCTAACCTTTGGGGGCTACACCTTC; CDR3aa: CSVMDRLTFGGYTF
abundance: NA; d_gene: TRBD1; j_gene: TRBJ1-1; v_gene: TRBV27; CDR3nt: TGTGCCAGCAGTTTTGGGACAGGCAACACTGAAGCTTTCTTT; CDR3aa: CASSFGTGNTEAFF
abundance: NA; d_gene: TRBD1; j_gene: TRBJ1-4; v_gene: TRBV15; CDR3nt: TGTGCCACCAGCAGACCAGGGACAGGGTTAGACAAACTGTTTTTT; CDR3aa: CATSRPGTGLDKLFF
abundance: NA; d_gene: NA; j_gene: TRBJ2-2; v_gene: TRBV6-6; CDR3nt: TGTGCCAGCAGTCAACATCACGGAGGGGGCGCTTTTGACACCGGGGAGCTGTTTTTT; CDR3aa: CASSQHHGGGAFDTGELFF
abundance: NA; d_gene: NA; j_gene: TRBJ2-3; v_gene: TRBV7-2; CDR3nt: TGTGCCAGCAGCCCCAACTCCGCAACAGATACGCAGTATTTT; CDR3aa: CASSPNSATDTQYF
abundance: NA; d_gene: NA; j_gene: TRBJ2-6; v_gene: TRBV5-6; CDR3nt: TGTGCCAGCAGCTTGGCTAGTGTGGTAACTGGGGCCAACGTCCTGACTTTC; CDR3aa: CASSLASVVTGANVLTF
abundance: NA; d_gene: TRBD2; j_gene: TRBJ2-3; v_gene: TRBV6-1; CDR3nt: TGTGCCAGCAGTGAAATTAGCGGGACTATGCCGGATACGCAGTATTTT; CDR3aa: CASSEISGTMPDTQYF
abundance: NA; d_gene: NA; j_gene: TRBJ2-7; v_gene: TRBV6-2/TRBV6-3; CDR3nt: TGTGCCAGCAGTCCACAGTCCTACGAGCAGTACTTC; CDR3aa: CASSPQSYEQYF
abundance: NA; d_gene: TRBD1; j_gene: TRBJ1-4; v_gene: TRBV4-1; CDR3nt: TGCGCCAGCAGCCCAGGACAGGGGGCTAATGAAAAACTGTTTTTT; CDR3aa: CASSPGQGANEKLFF
abundance: NA; d_gene: TRBD1; j_gene: TRBJ1-1; v_gene: TRBV11-2; CDR3nt: TGTGCCAGCAGTTACCAACCTCCGGGACAGACTGAAGCTTTCTTT; CDR3aa: CASSYQPPGQTEAFF
abundance: NA; d_gene: TRBD1; j_gene: TRBJ2-2; v_gene: TRBV3-1/TRBV3-2; CDR3nt: TGTGCCAGCAGCCCTGGGACAGGGGACCCCCAAAACACCGGGGAGCTGTTTTTT; CDR3aa: CASSPGTGDPQNTGELFF
abundance: NA; d_gene: NA; j_gene: TRBJ1-1; v_gene: TRBV28; CDR3nt: TGTGCCAGCCCGCCCACTGACCGGGACCCCGGGAGGGATGAGAACACTGAAGCTTTCTTT; CDR3aa: CASPPTDRDPGRDENTEAFF
abundance: NA; d_gene: NA; j_gene: TRBJ2-7; v_gene: TRBV11-2; CDR3nt: TGTGCCAGCAGCTTAGACGGCGGATCCTACGAGCAGTACTTC; CDR3aa: CASSLDGGSYEQYF
abundance: NA; d_gene: NA; j_gene: TRBJ1-3; v_gene: TRBV10-3; CDR3nt: TGTGCCACCCAGGACAGCTCTGGAAACACCATATATTTT; CDR3aa: CATQDSSGNTIYF
abundance: NA; d_gene: NA; j_gene: TRBJ2-7; v_gene: TRBV15; CDR3nt: TGTGCCACCTCACACGAGGTTTCAGGGATTAACTACGAGCAGTACTTC; CDR3aa: CATSHEVSGINYEQYF
abundance: few; d_gene: NA; j_gene: TRBJ2-1; v_gene: TRBV29-1; CDR3nt: TGCAGCGTTGGTGGGAGAGACTACAATGAGCAGTTCTTC; CDR3aa: CSVGGRDYNEQFF
abundance: NA; d_gene: NA; j_gene: TRBJ2-1; v_gene: TRBV27; CDR3nt: TGTGCCAGCAGTTTAAGGAGCGGTAAAAACGTCAATGAGCAGTTCTTC; CDR3aa: CASSLRSGKNVNEQFF
abundance: NA; d_gene: NA; j_gene: TRBJ2-3; v_gene: TRBV5-6; CDR3nt: TGTGCCAGCAGCTTGGTGGGGGGAAGCACAGATACGCAGTATTTT; CDR3aa: CASSLVGGSTDTQYF
abundance: NA; d_gene: NA; j_gene: TRBJ2-6; v_gene: TRBV4-3; CDR3nt: TGCGCCAGCAGCCAAGAAGCGGGCTCTGGGGCCAACGTCCTGACTTTC; CDR3aa: CASSQEAGSGANVLTF
abundance: NA; d_gene: TRBD1; j_gene: TRBJ2-2; v_gene: TRBV7-2; CDR3nt: TGTGCCAGCAGCGCTAGAGCAACAGGGGCCGGGGAGCTGTTTTTT; CDR3aa: CASSARATGAGELFF
abundance: NA; d_gene: TRBD1; j_gene: TRBJ2-3; v_gene: TRBV28; CDR3nt: TGTGCCAGCAGTTTAATCGACAGGGGGGTTACAGATACGCAGTATTTT; CDR3aa: CASSLIDRGVTDTQYF
abundance: NA; d_gene: TRBD2; j_gene: TRBJ2-2; v_gene: TRBV10-3; CDR3nt: TGTGCCATCAGGACTAGCGAAAGGGCCGGGGAGCTGTTTTTT; CDR3aa: CAIRTSERAGELFF
abundance: NA; d_gene: TRBD2; j_gene: TRBJ2-1; v_gene: TRBV6-5; CDR3nt: TGTGCCAGCGAAACTAGCGGGAGCTACAATGAGCAGTTCTTC; CDR3aa: CASETSGSYNEQFF
abundance: NA; d_gene: NA; j_gene: TRBJ2-7; v_gene: TRBV5-6; CDR3nt: TGTGCCAGCAGCTTGGCCCCCACGGCGGGCGGCGAGCAGTACTTC; CDR3aa: CASSLAPTAGGEQYF